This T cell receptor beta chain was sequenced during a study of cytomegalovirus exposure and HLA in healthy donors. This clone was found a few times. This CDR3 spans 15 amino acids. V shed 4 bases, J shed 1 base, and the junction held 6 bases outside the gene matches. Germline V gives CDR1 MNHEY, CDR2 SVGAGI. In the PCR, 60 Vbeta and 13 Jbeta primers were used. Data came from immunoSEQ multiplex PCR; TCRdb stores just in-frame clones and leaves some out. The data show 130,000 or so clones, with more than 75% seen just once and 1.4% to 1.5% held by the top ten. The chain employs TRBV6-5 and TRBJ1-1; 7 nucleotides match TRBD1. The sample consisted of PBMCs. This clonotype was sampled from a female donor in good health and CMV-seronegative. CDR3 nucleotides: TGTGCCAGCAGTTTGATACAGGGGTGGAACACTGAAGCTTTCTTT. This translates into CASSLIQGWNTEAFF.